The clone carrying this T cell receptor (beta chain) has just a few counts. Its antigen remains unidentified. Among all donors, each was a healthy Caucasian. cDNA carried unique molecular identifiers, and a universal primer site was added by template switching. TCRdb re-called the 5' RACE reads with MiXCR, one entry per CDR3 protein. Among around 480,000 distinct CDR3 sequences listed, roughly an eighth were seen once. The germline V and J ends were trimmed by 6 bases and 5 bases, with 24 bases remaining between them. This CDR3 is built from 17 residues. CDR1 is MNHEY and CDR2 is SVGEGT in the germline V gene. This sample was included in a study of identical twins. Findings of the study overall: The presence of invariant MAIT and iNKT cells could partly confound analyses of zero-insertion sequences.

These records were also assigned to another study, of yellow fever vaccine responses in identical twins.

The source is a woman between 18 and 29 years old in good health. The sample was CD4+ T cells sorted from blood. This chain uses TRBV6-2 or TRBV6-3 with TRBJ2-3, with a possible D match to TRBD1 (5 bases). The CDR3 bases are TGTGCCAGCAGCCCGACACCCAGACAGATTTGGGGAGATACGCAGTATTTT. The encoded protein is CASSPTPRQIWGDTQYF.